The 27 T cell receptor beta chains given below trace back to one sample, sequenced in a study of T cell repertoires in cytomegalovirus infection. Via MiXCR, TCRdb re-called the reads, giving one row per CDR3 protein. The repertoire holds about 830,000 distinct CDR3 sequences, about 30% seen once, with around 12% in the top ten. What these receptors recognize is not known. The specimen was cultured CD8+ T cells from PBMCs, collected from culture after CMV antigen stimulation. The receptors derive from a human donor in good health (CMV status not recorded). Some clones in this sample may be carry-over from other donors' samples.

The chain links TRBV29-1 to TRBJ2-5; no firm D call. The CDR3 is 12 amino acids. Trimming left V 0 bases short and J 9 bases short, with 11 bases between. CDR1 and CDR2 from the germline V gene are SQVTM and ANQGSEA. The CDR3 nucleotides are TGCAGCGTTGAAGATCTGCTTGGGGCCCAGTACTTC. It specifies CSVEDLLGAQYF.

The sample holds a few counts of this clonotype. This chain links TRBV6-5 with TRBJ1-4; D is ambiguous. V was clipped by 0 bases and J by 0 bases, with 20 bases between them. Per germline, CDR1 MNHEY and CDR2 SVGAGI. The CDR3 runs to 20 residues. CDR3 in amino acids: CASSYSIRAQAFATNEKLFF. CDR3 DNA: TGTGCCAGCAGTTACTCGATCCGGGCCCAGGCCTTTGCAACTAATGAAAAACTGTTTTTT.

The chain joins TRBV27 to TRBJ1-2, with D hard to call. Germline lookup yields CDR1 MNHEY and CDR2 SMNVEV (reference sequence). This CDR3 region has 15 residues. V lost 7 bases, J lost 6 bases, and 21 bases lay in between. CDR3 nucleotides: TGTGCCAGCAAAATTCCGGGTCCCCTTGGGGATGGCTACACCTTC. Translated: CASKIPGPLGDGYTF.

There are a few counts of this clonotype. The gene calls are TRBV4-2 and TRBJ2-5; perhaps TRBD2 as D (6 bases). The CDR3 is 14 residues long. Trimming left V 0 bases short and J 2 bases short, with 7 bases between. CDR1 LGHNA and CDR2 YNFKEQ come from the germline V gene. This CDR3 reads CASSQEGRQETQYF. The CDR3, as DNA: TGTGCCAGCAGCCAAGAAGGGAGGCAAGAGACCCAGTACTTC.

In nucleotides, the CDR3 is TGTGCCAGCAGTTTATTGTCGACTAGCGGGGCCCTTCCCCAAGAGACCCAGTACTTC. Protein product: CASSLLSTSGALPQETQYF. The chain uses TRBV28 and TRBJ2-5, with 11 bases fitting TRBD2. J lost 1 base, V lost 1 base, and 11 bases had no gene match. CDR1 is MDHEN and CDR2 is SYDVKM in the germline V gene. The CDR3 covers 19 residues.

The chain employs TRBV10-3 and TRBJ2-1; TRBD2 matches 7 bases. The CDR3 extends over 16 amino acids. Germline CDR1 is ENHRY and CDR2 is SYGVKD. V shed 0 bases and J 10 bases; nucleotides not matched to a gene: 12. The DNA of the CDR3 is TGTGCCATCAGTGAGTCTCAGGCGGGGGACCCCAACGAGCAGTTCTTC. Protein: CAISESQAGDPNEQFF.

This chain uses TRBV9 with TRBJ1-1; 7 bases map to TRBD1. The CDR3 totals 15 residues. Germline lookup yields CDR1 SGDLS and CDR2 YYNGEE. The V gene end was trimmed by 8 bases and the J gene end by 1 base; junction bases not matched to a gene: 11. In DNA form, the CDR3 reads TGTGCCAGTACAACGTACAGGGGAGGGAACACTGAAGCTTTCTTT. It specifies CASTTYRGGNTEAFF.

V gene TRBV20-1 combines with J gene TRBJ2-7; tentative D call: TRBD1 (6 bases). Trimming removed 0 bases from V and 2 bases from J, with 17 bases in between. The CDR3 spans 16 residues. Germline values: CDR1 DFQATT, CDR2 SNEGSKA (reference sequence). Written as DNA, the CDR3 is TGCAGTGCTAGAGATACCCCCCCAGGGGACGCCTACGAGCAGTACGTC. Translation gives CSARDTPPGDAYEQYV.

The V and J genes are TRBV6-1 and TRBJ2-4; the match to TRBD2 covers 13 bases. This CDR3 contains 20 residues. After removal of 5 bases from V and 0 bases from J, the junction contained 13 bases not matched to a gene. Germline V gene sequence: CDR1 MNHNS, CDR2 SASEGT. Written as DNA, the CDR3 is TGTGCCAGCAGTTACGGTTTGGGACTAGCGGGGACACTAGCCAAAAACATTCAGTACTTC. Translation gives CASSYGLGLAGTLAKNIQYF.

The CDR3 DNA reads TGCAGCGTTGTTGGGGGGGCTTCCTACGAGCAGTACTTC. Translating it yields CSVVGGASYEQYF. The rearrangement links TRBV29-1 to TRBJ2-7, with TRBD2 as a possible D gene (7 bases). The CDR3 runs 13 residues. Germline V gene lookup returns CDR1 SQVTM and CDR2 ANQGSEA. V gave up 4 bases and J gave up 1 base, with 11 bases separating them.

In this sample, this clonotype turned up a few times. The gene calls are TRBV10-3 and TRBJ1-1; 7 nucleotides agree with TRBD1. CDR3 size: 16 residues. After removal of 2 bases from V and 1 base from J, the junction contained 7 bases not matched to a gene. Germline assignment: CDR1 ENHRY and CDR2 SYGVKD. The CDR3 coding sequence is TGTGCCATCAGTGAGCTCCGACAGGGAGGGAACACTGAAGCTTTCTTT. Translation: CAISELRQGGNTEAFF.

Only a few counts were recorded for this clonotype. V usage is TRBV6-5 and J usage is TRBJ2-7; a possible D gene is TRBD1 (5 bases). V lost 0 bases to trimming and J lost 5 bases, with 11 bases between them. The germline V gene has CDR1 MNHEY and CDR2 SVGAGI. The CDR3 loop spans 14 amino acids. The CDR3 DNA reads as TGTGCCAGCAGTTACTCGGGCAGGGTCCACGAGCAGTACTTC. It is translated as CASSYSGRVHEQYF.

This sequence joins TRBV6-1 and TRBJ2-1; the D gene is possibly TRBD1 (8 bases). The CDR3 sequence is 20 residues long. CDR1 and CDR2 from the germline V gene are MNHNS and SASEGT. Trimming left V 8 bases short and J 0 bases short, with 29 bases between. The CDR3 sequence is CASPLSGTGVPLGSYNEQFF. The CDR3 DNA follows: TGTGCCAGCCCCTTAAGCGGGACAGGAGTACCACTGGGCTCCTACAATGAGCAGTTCTTC.

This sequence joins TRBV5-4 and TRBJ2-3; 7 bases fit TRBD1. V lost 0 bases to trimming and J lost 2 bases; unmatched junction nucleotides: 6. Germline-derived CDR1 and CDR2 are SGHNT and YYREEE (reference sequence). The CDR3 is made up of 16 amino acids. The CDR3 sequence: CASSLGTGTVTDTQYF. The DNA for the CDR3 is TGTGCCAGCAGCTTGGGGACCGGGACAGTCACAGATACGCAGTATTTT.

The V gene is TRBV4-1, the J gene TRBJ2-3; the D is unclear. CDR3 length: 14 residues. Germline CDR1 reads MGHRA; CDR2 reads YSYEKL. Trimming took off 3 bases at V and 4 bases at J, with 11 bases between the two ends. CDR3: CASSQGFGPDTQYF. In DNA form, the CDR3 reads TGCGCCAGCAGCCAGGGGTTCGGGCCAGATACGCAGTATTTT.

CDR3 sequence reads: CASSQVSVGGYEQYV. The CDR3 bases are TGCGCCAGCAGCCAAGTCTCCGTTGGGGGGTACGAGCAGTACGTC. The rearrangement uses TRBV4-1 and TRBJ2-7; weak D call: TRBD2 (6 bases). The germline V gene has CDR1 MGHRA and CDR2 YSYEKL. The germline V and J ends were trimmed by 1 base and 4 bases, with 14 bases remaining between them. The CDR3 has 15 residues.

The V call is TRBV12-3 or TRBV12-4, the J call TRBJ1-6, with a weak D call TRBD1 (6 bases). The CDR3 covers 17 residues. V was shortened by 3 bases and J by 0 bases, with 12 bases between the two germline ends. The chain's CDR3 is CASSFVTGSSYNSPLHF. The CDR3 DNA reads TGTGCCAGCAGTTTTGTTACAGGGAGCTCCTATAATTCACCCCTCCACTTT.

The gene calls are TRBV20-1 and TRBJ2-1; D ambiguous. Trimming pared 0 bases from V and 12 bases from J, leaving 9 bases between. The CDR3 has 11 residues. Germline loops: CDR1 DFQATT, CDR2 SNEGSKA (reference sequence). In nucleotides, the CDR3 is TGCAGTGCTAGAGATGGGCTAGGGCAGTTCTTC. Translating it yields CSARDGLGQFF.

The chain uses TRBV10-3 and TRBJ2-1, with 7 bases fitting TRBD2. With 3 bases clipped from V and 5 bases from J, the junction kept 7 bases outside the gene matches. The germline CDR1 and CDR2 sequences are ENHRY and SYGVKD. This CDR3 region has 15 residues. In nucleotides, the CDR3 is TGTGCCATCAGTGAAGTAGCGGGCCTTAACAATGAGCAGTTCTTC. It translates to CAISEVAGLNNEQFF.

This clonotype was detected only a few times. The chain's CDR3 is CASSVGRELEQYF. In DNA, the CDR3 is TGTGCCAGCAGCGTAGGAAGGGAACTCGAGCAGTACTTC. The V gene is TRBV9, the J gene TRBJ2-7; D is uncertain. The CDR3 extends over 13 amino acids. Trimming left V 0 bases short and J 6 bases short, with 10 bases between. Germline lookup yields CDR1 SGDLS and CDR2 YYNGEE.

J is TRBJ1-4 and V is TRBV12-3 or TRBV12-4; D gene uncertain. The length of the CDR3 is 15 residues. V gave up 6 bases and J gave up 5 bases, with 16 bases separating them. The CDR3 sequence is CASSPITGLNEKLFF. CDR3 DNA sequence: TGTGCCAGCAGCCCTATCACCGGGCTGAATGAAAAACTGTTTTTT.

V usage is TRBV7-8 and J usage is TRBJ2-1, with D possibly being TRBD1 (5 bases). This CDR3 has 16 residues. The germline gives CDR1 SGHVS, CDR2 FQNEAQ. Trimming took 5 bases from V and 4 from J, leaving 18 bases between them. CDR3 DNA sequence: TGTGCCAGCAGCCCACTCTCGGCAGGGCTTTACAATGAGCAGTTCTTC. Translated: CASSPLSAGLYNEQFF.

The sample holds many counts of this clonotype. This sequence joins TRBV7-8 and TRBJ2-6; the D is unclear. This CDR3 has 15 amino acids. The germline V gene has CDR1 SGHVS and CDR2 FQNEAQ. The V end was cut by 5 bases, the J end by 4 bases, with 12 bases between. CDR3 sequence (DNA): TGTGCCAGCAGCCAGGATCTTGGGGGGGCCAACGTCCTGACTTTC. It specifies CASSQDLGGANVLTF.

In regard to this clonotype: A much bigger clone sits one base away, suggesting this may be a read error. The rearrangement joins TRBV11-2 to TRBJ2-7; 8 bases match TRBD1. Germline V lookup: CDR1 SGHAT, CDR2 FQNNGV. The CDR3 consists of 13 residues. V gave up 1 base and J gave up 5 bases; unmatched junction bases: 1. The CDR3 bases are TGTGCCAGCAGCTTAGGGACAGGGCACGAGCAGTACTTC. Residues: CASSLGTGHEQYF.

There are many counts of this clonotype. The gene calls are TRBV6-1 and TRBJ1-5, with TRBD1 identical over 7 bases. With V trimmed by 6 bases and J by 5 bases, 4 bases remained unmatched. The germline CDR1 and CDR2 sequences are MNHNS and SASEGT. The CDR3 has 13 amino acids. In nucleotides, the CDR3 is TGTGCCAGCAGCTCGGACAGGTATCAGCCCCAGCATTTT. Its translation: CASSSDRYQPQHF.

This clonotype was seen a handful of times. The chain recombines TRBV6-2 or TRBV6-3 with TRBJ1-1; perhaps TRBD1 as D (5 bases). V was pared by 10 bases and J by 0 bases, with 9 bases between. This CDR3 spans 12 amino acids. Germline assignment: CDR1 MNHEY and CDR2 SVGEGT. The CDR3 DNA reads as TGTGCCACGGGACCGTTGAACACTGAAGCTTTCTTT. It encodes CATGPLNTEAFF.

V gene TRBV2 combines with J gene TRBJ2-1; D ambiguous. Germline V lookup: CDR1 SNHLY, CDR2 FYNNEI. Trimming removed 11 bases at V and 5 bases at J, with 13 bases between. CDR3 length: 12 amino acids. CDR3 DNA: TGTGCCGTCCAGTTGCCAGACAATGAGCAGTTCTTC. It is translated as CAVQLPDNEQFF. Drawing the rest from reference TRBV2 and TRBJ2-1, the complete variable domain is EPEVTQTPSHQVTQMGQEVILRCVPISNHLYFYWYRQILGQKVEFLVSFYNNEISEKSEIFDDQFSVERPDGSNFTLKIRSTKLEDSAMYFCAVQLPDNEQFFGPGTRLTVL.